Shown below are 13 T cell receptor beta chains from a single sample sequenced in a study of OX40 agonist ivuxolimab in advanced cancers. Profiling relied on immunoSEQ multiplex PCR, and the TCRdb table lists in-frame clones only, not all of them. The table includes around 72,000 clones, over 75% detected once. Sequenced material: CD4+ or CD8+ T cells sorted from blood, taken in a trial of the OX40 agonist ivuxolimab. The receptors here all came from an adult with an advanced solid tumor such as melanoma, head and neck, liver or kidney cancer.

This rearrangement joins TRBV4-2 to TRBJ2-2; the D gene is possibly TRBD1 (5 bases). Trimming cost V 0 bases and J 3 bases, with 11 bases left between them. Germline CDR1 reads LGHNA; CDR2 reads YNFKEQ. CDR3 size: 16 residues. The CDR3 spells CASSQENRRDTGELFF. For the CDR3, the DNA is TGTGCCAGCAGCCAAGAAAACAGGCGCGACACCGGGGAGCTGTTTTTT.

The chain combines TRBV4-1 with TRBJ1-2; D remains ambiguous. Per germline, CDR1 MGHRA and CDR2 YSYEKL. This CDR3 has 16 residues. V lost 0 bases to trimming and J lost 7 bases, with 18 bases between them. CDR3 region: CASSQEGGIRAGGYTF. The CDR3 DNA is TGCGCCAGCAGCCAAGAAGGTGGGATTAGGGCGGGTGGCTACACCTTC.

The CDR3 coding sequence is TGTGCCAGCAGCTTATTGCGGACAGGGGACTATGGCTACACCTTC. Translating it yields CASSLLRTGDYGYTF. The V gene is TRBV7-2, the J gene TRBJ1-2; 9 positions match TRBD1. Per the germline V gene, CDR1 is SGHTA and CDR2 is FQGNSA. The CDR3 is 15 residues long. J was trimmed by 3 bases and V by 2 bases; bases with no gene match: 4.

The chain uses TRBV10-2 and TRBJ1-5, with D hard to call. Trimming removed 0 bases at V and 4 bases at J, with 7 bases between. Per the germline V gene, CDR1 is WSHSY and CDR2 is SAAADI. This CDR3 comprises 14 residues. DNA for the CDR3: TGCGCCAGCAGTGAGTCGTTTGGAAATCAGCCCCAGCATTTT. As protein: CASSESFGNQPQHF.

This clone was found a few times. This chain uses TRBV10-1 with TRBJ2-7; D might be TRBD2 (6 bases). The CDR3 loop spans 13 amino acids. Germline V gene sequence: CDR1 WNHNN, CDR2 SYGVQD (reference sequence). Trimming stripped 10 bases from V and 2 bases from J, with 15 bases between. The CDR3 region has the DNA TGCGCCACCCCCCGGGACTCCGCCTACGAGCAGTACTTC. It translates to CATPRDSAYEQYF.

This chain uses TRBV6-1 with TRBJ1-4, with TRBD1 identical over 7 bases. CDR1 MNHNS and CDR2 SASEGT come from the germline V gene. V was pared by 5 bases and J by 8 bases, with 11 bases of the junction left unmatched. The CDR3 loop spans 15 amino acids. CDR3 sequence reads: CASSSQGGEWEKLFF. The CDR3 region has the DNA TGTGCCAGCAGTTCCCAAGGGGGCGAATGGGAAAAACTGTTTTTT.

This rearrangement joins TRBV7-2 to TRBJ2-7; weak D call: TRBD2 (6 bases). Germline-derived CDR1 and CDR2 are SGHTA and FQGNSA. This CDR3 has 16 residues. The V end was cut by 3 bases, the J end by 0 bases, with 15 bases between. The CDR3 region is CASSLGSGGPSYEQYF. DNA of the CDR3: TGTGCCAGCAGCTTGGGTAGCGGAGGGCCCTCCTACGAGCAGTACTTC.

This rearrangement joins TRBV6-5 to TRBJ2-3; D is possibly TRBD2 (5 bases). The CDR3 is 15 amino acids. Trimming removed 2 bases from V and 4 bases from J, with 13 bases in between. Germline V gene sequence: CDR1 MNHEY, CDR2 SVGAGI. The CDR3 reads CASSYGLARADTQYF. Here the CDR3 DNA reads TGTGCCAGCAGTTACGGGCTAGCCCGCGCAGATACGCAGTATTTT.

The chain employs TRBV7-9 and TRBJ1-2, with no clear D. Germline V gives CDR1 SEHNR, CDR2 FQNEAQ (reference sequence). The length of the CDR3 is 13 residues. The V gene lost 4 bases and the J gene lost 5 bases, with 11 bases spanning the gap. The CDR3 is CASSSLNDYGYTF. The DNA of the CDR3 is TGTGCCAGCAGCTCCCTCAACGATTATGGCTACACCTTC.

This rearrangement joins TRBV5-1 to TRBJ2-3, with 7 bases aligning to TRBD2. Germline-derived CDR1 and CDR2 are SGHRS and YFSETQ. The CDR3 runs to 15 residues. With 3 bases clipped from V and 0 bases from J, the junction kept 4 bases outside the gene matches. CDR3 protein: CASSSQAGSTDTQYF. CDR3 nucleotides: TGCGCCAGCAGCTCCCAAGCGGGGAGCACAGATACGCAGTATTTT.

The chain carries TRBV30 and TRBJ1-5; D is possibly TRBD1 (6 bases). The V gene lost 4 bases and the J gene lost 9 bases, with 16 bases spanning the gap. CDR1 and CDR2 (germline): GTSNPN, SVGIG (reference sequence). CDR3 length: 13 amino acids. CDR3 in amino acids: CAWTNREGGPQHF. The CDR3 bases are TGTGCCTGGACCAACAGGGAAGGGGGGCCCCAGCATTTT.

V gene TRBV7-9 combines with J gene TRBJ2-1; maybe TRBD2 (5 bases). The germline gives CDR1 SEHNR, CDR2 FQNEAQ (reference sequence). The ends were cut back, 2 bases at V and 1 base at J, with 12 bases in the middle. This CDR3 has 16 amino acids. CDR3 amino acids: CASSLSAWRSYNEQFF. DNA for the CDR3: TGTGCCAGCAGCTTATCAGCGTGGAGGTCCTACAATGAGCAGTTCTTC.

This sequence joins TRBV7-9 and TRBJ2-5; D not certain. Germline V lookup: CDR1 SEHNR, CDR2 FQNEAQ (reference sequence). The CDR3 has 11 amino acids. Trimming shortened V by 3 bases and J by 1 base, and 0 bases separated the two germline ends. CDR3: CASSFQETQYF. The CDR3 DNA follows: TGTGCCAGCAGCTTCCAAGAGACCCAGTACTTC.